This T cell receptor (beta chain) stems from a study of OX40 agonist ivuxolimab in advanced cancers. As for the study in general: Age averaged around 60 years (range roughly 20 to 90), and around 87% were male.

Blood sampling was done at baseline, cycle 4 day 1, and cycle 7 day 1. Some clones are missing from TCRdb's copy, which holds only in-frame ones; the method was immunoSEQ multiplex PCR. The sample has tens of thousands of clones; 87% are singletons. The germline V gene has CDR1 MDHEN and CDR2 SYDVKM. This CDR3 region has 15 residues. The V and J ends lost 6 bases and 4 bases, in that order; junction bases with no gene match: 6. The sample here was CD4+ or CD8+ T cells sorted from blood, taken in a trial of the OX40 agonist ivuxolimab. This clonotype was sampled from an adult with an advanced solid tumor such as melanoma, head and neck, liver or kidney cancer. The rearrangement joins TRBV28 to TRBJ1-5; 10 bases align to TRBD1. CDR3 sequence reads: CASSLGTGENQPQHF. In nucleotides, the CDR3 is TGTGCCAGCAGCCTTGGGACAGGGGAAAATCAGCCCCAGCATTTT.